Below are 15 T cell receptor beta chains sequenced from a single sample in a study of cytomegalovirus exposure and HLA in healthy donors. In the PCR, 60 Vbeta and 13 Jbeta primers were used. Repertoires were generated with immunoSEQ multiplex PCR, while TCRdb's copy carries only in-frame clones and drops some. The profile shows approximately 81,000 clones, 70% to 80% of them singletons. Sequenced material: PBMCs. These receptors originate from a man aged 45 to 65 in good health and CMV-seropositive.

The chain carries TRBV11-3 and TRBJ2-1, with a tentative D call TRBD1 (6 bases). Germline V lookup: CDR1 SGHNT, CDR2 YENEEA. Trimming cost V 5 bases and J 0 bases, with 17 bases left between them. The CDR3 length is 17 residues. CDR3 protein: CASSTYGSDSSYNEQFF. CDR3 coding DNA: TGTGCCAGCAGCACCTATGGTTCGGACAGCTCCTACAATGAGCAGTTCTTC.

The count of this clone is one. CDR3 sequence (DNA): TGTGCCAGCTCACCCAATATACTCGGGACAGGGGAGGATACGCAGTATTTT. Residues: CASSPNILGTGEDTQYF. J is TRBJ2-3 and V is TRBV18, with 10 bases that match TRBD1. V shed 3 bases and J 6 bases; nucleotides not matched to a gene: 12. Germline V gene sequence: CDR1 KGHSH, CDR2 LQKENI. CDR3 length equals 17 residues.

The V call is TRBV21-1, the J call TRBJ2-7; the table's TRBD1 call for D was not verified on the DNA. TRBV21-1 is recorded as a pseudogene. CDR3 size: 16 residues. The CDR3 DNA reads as TGTGCCAGCAGTTTCAAAGACAGATTTCGGTCCTACGAGCAGTACTTC. Translating it yields CASSFKDRFRSYEQYF.

The CDR3 region is CASSLVSGSGETQYF. CDR3 bases: TGTGCCAGCAGTTTGGTTAGCGGGAGTGGAGAGACCCAGTACTTC. The rearrangement joins TRBV27 to TRBJ2-5, with 9 bases lining up with TRBD2. In germline, CDR1 is MNHEY, CDR2 SMNVEV (reference sequence). The CDR3 has 15 residues. The V segment lost 3 bases and the J segment 4 bases; nucleotides outside the gene matches: 6.

The chain is built from TRBV7-2 and TRBJ2-7; D uncertain. The germline gives CDR1 SGHTA, CDR2 FQGNSA. The length of the CDR3 is 14 residues. Trimming removed 3 bases at V and 3 bases at J, with 12 bases between. The CDR3 is CASSFIYSNYEQYF. CDR3 nucleotides: TGTGCCAGCAGCTTTATATACAGCAACTACGAGCAGTACTTC. Filled out from reference TRBV7-2 and TRBJ2-7, the complete variable domain reads GAGVSQSPSNKVTEKGKDVELRCDPISGHTALYWYRQSLGQGLEFLIYFQGNSAPDKSGLPSDRFSAERTGGSVSTLTIQRTQQEDSAVYLCASSFIYSNYEQYFGPGTRLTVT.

The V call is TRBV9, the J call TRBJ2-2; 13 bases match TRBD2. V lost 4 bases and J lost 5; bases outside the gene matches: 2. Germline V lookup: CDR1 SGDLS, CDR2 YYNGEE. The CDR3 sequence is 15 residues long. CDR3 sequence (DNA): TGTGCCAGCAGCCAGGGACTAGCGGGAACCGGGGAGCTGTTTTTT. Translation: CASSQGLAGTGELFF.

The CDR3 coding sequence is TGTGCCAGCAGCTTAGGGGACAGGGGAAACAATGAGCAGTTCTTC. Translated: CASSLGDRGNNEQFF. This sequence joins TRBV7-9 and TRBJ2-1; 10 bases line up with TRBD1. Germline assignment: CDR1 SEHNR and CDR2 FQNEAQ (reference sequence). CDR3 length: 15 amino acids. Losses at the gene ends were 1 base for V and 5 bases for J; bases not matched to a gene: 2.

V usage is TRBV6-5 and J usage is TRBJ1-2; TRBD1 aligns across 8 bases. This CDR3 is built from 15 residues. Germline lookup yields CDR1 MNHEY and CDR2 SVGAGI. V lost 8 bases and J lost 2; bases outside the gene matches: 10. This CDR3 reads CASRSGDRMNYGYTF. The CDR3 coding sequence is TGTGCCAGCCGCTCCGGGGACAGGATGAACTATGGCTACACCTTC.

This chain uses TRBV20-1 with TRBJ2-3, with TRBD2 as a possible D gene (5 bases). Germline-derived CDR1 and CDR2 are DFQATT and SNEGSKA (reference sequence). V dropped 5 bases and J dropped 4 bases, with 7 bases sitting between them. CDR3 length equals 11 residues. The CDR3: CSAGGPDTQYF. CDR3 sequence (DNA): TGCAGTGCTGGCGGGCCAGATACGCAGTATTTT.

The chain recombines TRBV2 with TRBJ2-3; D is perhaps TRBD1 (5 bases). Germline V gene lookup returns CDR1 SNHLY and CDR2 FYNNEI. The CDR3 is 15 amino acids. With 7 bases removed from V and 2 bases from J, the gap between germline ends came to 16 bases. In DNA form, the CDR3 reads TGTGCCAGCAATCAAGGACAAGGGCCCACAGATACGCAGTATTTT. Residues: CASNQGQGPTDTQYF. Drawing the rest from reference TRBV2 and TRBJ2-3, the complete variable domain is EPEVTQTPSHQVTQMGQEVILRCVPISNHLYFYWYRQILGQKVEFLVSFYNNEISEKSEIFDDQFSVERPDGSNFTLKIRSTKLEDSAMYFCASNQGQGPTDTQYFGPGTRLTVL.

The gene calls are TRBV9 and TRBJ2-3; D gene ambiguous. Germline-derived CDR1 and CDR2 are SGDLS and YYNGEE. V lost 2 bases, J lost 5 bases, and 12 bases lay in between. The CDR3 runs to 14 residues. CDR3 bases: TGTGCCAGCAGCGTTCTCGGAGTCCAAGATACGCAGTATTTT. Translating gives CASSVLGVQDTQYF. The entire variable domain, with the rest obtained from reference TRBV9 and TRBJ2-3, is as follows: DSGVTQTPKHLITATGQRVTLRCSPRSGDLSVYWYQQSLDQGLQFLIQYYNGEERAKGNILERFSAQQFPDLHSELNLSSLELGDSALYFCASSVLGVQDTQYFGPGTRLTVL.

The chain joins TRBV6-5 to TRBJ1-2, with 7 bases fitting TRBD1. This CDR3 comprises 14 residues. Germline-derived CDR1 and CDR2 are MNHEY and SVGAGI. Trimming cost V 2 bases and J 2 bases; bases outside gene matches: 2. CDR3 amino acids: CASSYTDRNYGYTF. DNA of the CDR3: TGTGCCAGCAGTTACACGGACAGGAACTATGGCTACACCTTC.

V and J are TRBV11-3 and TRBJ1-1; 8 bases fit TRBD1. CDR1 is SGHNT, CDR2 YENEEA, per germline. This CDR3 has 16 residues. The V segment lost 1 base and the J segment 1 base; nucleotides outside the gene matches: 5. CDR3 DNA: TGTGCCAGCAGCTTAGGGGGACAGGTCCGGAACACTGAAGCTTTCTTT. Protein: CASSLGGQVRNTEAFF.

This chain connects TRBV6-6 to TRBJ2-1, with D tentatively TRBD1 (5 bases). The CDR3 consists of 14 residues. Germline V gives CDR1 MNHNY, CDR2 SVGAGI (reference sequence). The V and J ends lost 2 bases and 7 bases respectively, with 12 bases between them. The CDR3 DNA follows: TGTGCCAGCAGTTACGTAATGGGGCCAAATGAGCAGTTCTTC. It is translated as CASSYVMGPNEQFF.

V is TRBV2 and J is TRBJ2-3; possibly TRBD2 for D (6 bases). Trimming cost V 3 bases and J 2 bases, with 15 bases left between them. CDR1 SNHLY and CDR2 FYNNEI come from the germline V gene. The CDR3 sequence is 16 residues long. This CDR3 reads CASSDEPGGVTDTQYF. CDR3 coding DNA: TGTGCCAGCAGTGATGAGCCCGGCGGGGTCACAGATACGCAGTATTTT.